The 17 T cell receptor beta chains below come from one sample, sequenced in a study of Graves' ophthalmopathy and Graves' hyperthyroidism. Using RNA transcripts, the TCR beta CDR3 regions were amplified. RT-PCR was first run with HTBI primers, then multiplex PCR in a second round. TCRdb independently ran MiXCR on the multiplex PCR reads; one entry per CDR3 protein. The sample contains about 700,000 distinct CDR3 sequences, roughly 40% of which appear only once. Sequenced material: peripheral blood. The receptors come from an adult man with Graves' ophthalmopathy.

The genes are TRBV19 and TRBJ2-7, with 8 positions matching TRBD1. Germline loops: CDR1 LNHDA, CDR2 SQIVND (reference sequence). The J segment lost 2 bases and the V segment lost 6 bases, leaving 12 bases of the junction unmatched. This CDR3 has 16 residues. CDR3 protein: CASSREGLGQAYEQYF. The CDR3 DNA reads TGTGCCAGTAGCAGAGAGGGTCTGGGACAGGCCTACGAGCAGTACTTC.

This clonotype occurred a few times. V gene TRBV7-9 combines with J gene TRBJ2-7, with a tentative D call TRBD1 (6 bases). The CDR3 is made up of 15 amino acids. Per germline, CDR1 SEHNR and CDR2 FQNEAQ (reference sequence). V was clipped by 1 base and J by 6 bases, with 16 bases between them. This chain's CDR3 is CASSLVLGAPSEQYF. CDR3 sequence (DNA): TGTGCCAGCAGCTTAGTGCTGGGGGCGCCGTCCGAGCAGTACTTC.

The chain has TRBV2 and TRBJ1-6; D gene unclear. Germline V gene sequence: CDR1 SNHLY, CDR2 FYNNEI. This CDR3 is 14 amino acids long. Trimming shortened V by 5 bases and J by 6 bases, and 11 bases separated the two germline ends. The CDR3: CASSNGQANSPLHF. In DNA, the CDR3 is TGTGCCAGCAGTAACGGGCAGGCTAATTCACCCCTCCACTTT. The full variable domain, its missing parts supplied by reference TRBV2 and TRBJ1-6, is EPEVTQTPSHQVTQMGQEVILRCVPISNHLYFYWYRQILGQKVEFLVSFYNNEISEKSEIFDDQFSVERPDGSNFTLKIRSTKLEDSAMYFCASSNGQANSPLHFGNGTRLTVT.

In this sample, this clonotype turned up many times. V usage is TRBV10-3 and J usage is TRBJ1-1; 9 nucleotides agree with TRBD1. Germline trimming cut 9 bases from V and 1 base from J; bases unmatched to any gene: 12. CDR3 length equals 16 residues. Germline CDR1 and CDR2: ENHRY and SYGVKD. The CDR3 reads CAMGGQGGPSNTEAFF. As DNA, the CDR3 is TGTGCCATGGGGGGACAGGGCGGACCCTCGAACACTGAAGCTTTCTTT.

This sequence joins TRBV10-3 and TRBJ1-5; D unresolved. Germline CDR1 ENHRY, CDR2 SYGVKD. V was shortened by 0 bases and J by 0 bases, with 15 bases between the two germline ends. The length of the CDR3 is 18 residues. CDR3 DNA: TGTGCCATCAGTGAGTCTCGTCCCCGAACTAATAGCAATCAGCCCCAGCATTTT. Residues: CAISESRPRTNSNQPQHF.

In its sample, this clonotype was seen many times. This chain links TRBV29-1 with TRBJ1-2; TRBD1 aligns across 7 bases. Germline lookup yields CDR1 SQVTM and CDR2 ANQGSEA. This CDR3 is 13 amino acids long. The trim removed 6 bases at V and 4 bases at J, leaving 8 bases unmatched. The CDR3 spells CSVPTTGTYGYTF. The CDR3 DNA reads as TGCAGCGTACCCACGACAGGGACCTATGGCTACACCTTC.

The chain combines TRBV6-5 with TRBJ1-5; no definite D call. The CDR3 totals 15 residues. CDR1 is MNHEY, CDR2 SVGAGI, per germline. With 5 bases removed from V and 0 bases from J, the gap between germline ends came to 11 bases. The CDR3 loop is CASSDRRTSNQPQHF. The CDR3 nucleotides read TGTGCCAGCAGTGATAGACGGACTAGCAATCAGCCCCAGCATTTT.

This chain uses TRBV4-2 with TRBJ2-2; D ambiguous. The CDR3 is 12 amino acids. V lost 4 bases and J 6 bases, leaving 6 bases between the germline ends. The germline V gene encodes CDR1 LGHNA and CDR2 YNFKEQ. The CDR3 bases are TGTGCCAGCAGCCCTCACCCCGGGGAGCTGTTTTTT. Its protein product is CASSPHPGELFF.

The sample holds many counts of this clonotype. This chain joins TRBV7-9 and TRBJ2-6; a weak D match, TRBD1 (6 bases). V lost 5 bases and J lost 2, with 19 bases in between. CDR3 length: 18 amino acids. Germline CDR1 SEHNR, CDR2 FQNEAQ (reference sequence). The CDR3 spells CASSPQTGHGPGANVLTF. The CDR3 nucleotides are TGTGCCAGCAGCCCACAGACAGGTCATGGTCCTGGGGCCAACGTCCTGACTTTC.

The chain carries TRBV20-1 and TRBJ2-7; D remains unclear. Germline CDR1 DFQATT, CDR2 SNEGSKA (reference sequence). The CDR3 runs 14 residues. Deletions cut 6 bases from V and 0 bases from J, with 15 bases between. The CDR3 is CSASTTLNSYEQYF. The CDR3 DNA reads as TGCAGTGCCAGTACCACACTTAACTCCTACGAGCAGTACTTC.

This clonotype has a handful of counts. This chain joins TRBV7-9 and TRBJ2-7, with TRBD1 matching 9 bases. Germline V gene data show CDR1 as SEHNR and CDR2 as FQNEAQ (reference sequence). The CDR3 spans 15 residues. Trimming took 6 bases from V and 1 from J; bases not matched to a gene: 7. CDR3 amino acids: CASSSRDRASYEQYF. The CDR3 nucleotides are TGTGCCAGCAGTTCCCGGGACAGGGCGTCCTACGAGCAGTACTTC.

V gene TRBV19 combines with J gene TRBJ1-2; D is possibly TRBD1 (6 bases). Germline V CDR1 and CDR2: LNHDA, SQIVND (reference sequence). This CDR3 contains 16 residues. Trimming left V 2 bases short and J 7 bases short, with 20 bases between. The CDR3 region is CASSITGKGTEAGYTF. DNA for the CDR3: TGTGCCAGTAGTATAACAGGGAAGGGTACTGAAGCTGGCTACACCTTC.

This clonotype was found many times. The chain uses TRBV11-2 and TRBJ2-5; TRBD1 is a possible D gene (6 bases). Germline loops: CDR1 SGHAT, CDR2 FQNNGV. The ends were cut back, 3 bases at V and 5 bases at J, with 16 bases in the middle. This CDR3 has 15 amino acids. The CDR3 here is CASSLGFRGAETQYF. CDR3 bases: TGTGCCAGCAGCTTGGGTTTCAGGGGCGCGGAGACCCAGTACTTC.

On this clonotype: A junction end diverges from the germline sequence, so it may reflect a read error. V gene TRBV7-2 combines with J gene TRBJ2-7; no firm D call. The CDR3 is 12 amino acids. The germline V gene encodes CDR1 SGHTA and CDR2 FQGNSA. CDR3 protein: CASSLSEQAVSF. The CDR3 nucleotides read TGTGCCAGCAGCTTATCAGAGCAGGCCGTTTCATTC.

There are many counts of this clonotype. The V call is TRBV29-1, the J call TRBJ1-2; TRBD1 is a possible D gene (6 bases). CDR3 size: 12 residues. CDR1 is SQVTM and CDR2 is ANQGSEA in the germline V gene. Trimming removed 7 bases at V and 4 bases at J, with 13 bases between. In nucleotides, the CDR3 is TGCAGCGACACTAGGGGGGCCTATGGCTACACCTTC. As protein: CSDTRGAYGYTF.

The chain employs TRBV25-1 and TRBJ2-1; D tentatively reads TRBD1 or TRBD2 (5 bases each). Germline loops: CDR1 MGHDK, CDR2 SYGVNS. The V end was cut by 9 bases, the J end by 6 bases, with 9 bases between. This CDR3 is 11 amino acids long. For the CDR3, the DNA is TGTGCCAGTACGAGGGGCAATGAGCAGTTCTTC. The encoded protein is CASTRGNEQFF.

The rearrangement links TRBV9 to TRBJ1-4, with 7 bases lining up with TRBD1. This CDR3 has 14 residues. J lost 11 bases, V lost 4 bases, and 11 bases had no gene match. Germline values: CDR1 SGDLS, CDR2 YYNGEE. The CDR3 DNA sequence: TGTGCCAGCAGCCCAGGGACAGTCGGTGATAAACTGTTTTTT. Translation: CASSPGTVGDKLFF. The full variable domain, with the rest looked up from reference TRBV9 and TRBJ1-4, is DSGVTQTPKHLITATGQRVTLRCSPRSGDLSVYWYQQSLDQGLQFLIQYYNGEERAKGNILERFSAQQFPDLHSELNLSSLELGDSALYFCASSPGTVGDKLFFGSGTQLSVL.